This T cell receptor (beta chain) is from a study of OX40 agonist ivuxolimab in advanced cancers. Study-level findings and limits: CD4+ and CD8+ blood T cells expanded clonally by week 6 at 0.1 to 3.0 mg/kg. Researchers report that CD8+ T cells had, on average, more expanded clones than CD4+. Compared with others, partial responders at 0.1-3.0 mg/kg displayed clonal expansion among the lowest.

Exclusion of a patient followed from autoimmune disease history or systemic immunosuppression. As for this clone: No antigen is known for it.

The protocol was immunoSEQ multiplex PCR, while the TCRdb copy is restricted to in-frame clones and leaves out a portion. The repertoire includes tens of thousands of clones, about 83% of them detected once, and roughly 1.5% sits in the top ten. CDR1 SGHTA and CDR2 FQGNSA come from the germline V gene. Trimming took 1 base from V and 0 from J, leaving 10 bases between them. There are 15 residues in the CDR3. The clonotype was recovered from an adult with an advanced solid tumor such as melanoma, head and neck, liver or kidney cancer. This material consisted of CD4+ or CD8+ T cells sorted from blood, taken in a trial of the OX40 agonist ivuxolimab. The V gene is TRBV7-2, the J gene TRBJ2-7; D gene uncertain. In nucleotides, the CDR3 is TGTGCCAGCAGCTTAGGGGTGGCATACTCCTACGAGCAGTACTTC. It yields the protein CASSLGVAYSYEQYF.